The 9 T cell receptor beta chains presented below share a single source sample, sequenced in a study of identical twins. TCRdb reanalysed the 5' RACE reads using MiXCR and keeps one entry per CDR3 protein. The sample yields about 890,000 distinct CDR3 sequences, approximately 13% seen once. This sample also appeared in a second study, on yellow fever vaccine responses in identical twins.

Sequencing was performed on PBMCs. The source of these receptors is a woman between 18 and 29 years old in good health.

The genes are TRBV28 and TRBJ2-7, with D perhaps matching TRBD1 or TRBD2 (5 bases each). The CDR3 is 12 amino acids. V lost 6 bases to trimming and J lost 3 bases, with 9 bases between them. Germline CDR1 and CDR2: MDHEN and SYDVKM. This chain's CDR3 is CASSRDHYEQYV. The CDR3, as DNA: TGTGCCAGCAGCCGGGACCACTACGAGCAGTACGTC.

At least ten counts were recorded for this clonotype. This sequence joins TRBV13 and TRBJ2-1; no clear D gene. The CDR3 is 14 residues long. CDR1 and CDR2 from the germline V gene are PRHDT and FYEKMQ (reference sequence). V was pared by 0 bases and J by 8 bases, with 11 bases between. DNA for the CDR3: TGTGCCAGCAGCTTAGGCTTGAGGTGGGATGAGCAGTTCTTC. Amino acid sequence: CASSLGLRWDEQFF. The whole variable domain, remainder taken from reference TRBV13 and TRBJ2-1, is AAGVIQSPRHLIKEKRETATLKCYPIPRHDTVYWYQQGPGQDPQFLISFYEKMQSDKGSIPDRFSAQQFSDYHSELNMSSLELGDSALYFCASSLGLRWDEQFFGPGTRLTVL.

The chain carries TRBV6-1 and TRBJ2-7; 9 nucleotides align to TRBD2. This CDR3 has 14 residues. Germline V gene sequence: CDR1 MNHNS, CDR2 SASEGT. V shed 8 bases, J shed 5 bases, and the junction held 10 bases outside the gene matches. The CDR3 region is CASLKSSGNNEQYF. For the CDR3, the DNA is TGTGCCAGCTTGAAGTCTAGCGGGAATAACGAGCAGTACTTC.

For the CDR3, the DNA is TGCGCCAGCAGCTTGGAGGGGGTCGACACTGAAGCTTTCTTT. This codes for CASSLEGVDTEAFF. The rearrangement uses TRBV5-1 and TRBJ1-1, with a tentative D call TRBD1 (6 bases). The germline V gene encodes CDR1 SGHRS and CDR2 YFSETQ. Trimming stripped 0 bases from V and 3 bases from J, with 9 bases between. The CDR3 totals 14 residues.

This chain connects TRBV27 to TRBJ2-1, with D tentatively TRBD2 (5 bases). This CDR3 spans 15 amino acids. Germline lookup yields CDR1 MNHEY and CDR2 SMNVEV (reference sequence). Trimming removed 0 bases at V and 9 bases at J, with 15 bases between. Here the CDR3 reads CASSLSSVGEVEQFF. CDR3 nucleotide sequence: TGTGCCAGCAGTTTATCCTCTGTGGGAGAGGTTGAGCAGTTCTTC.

A few counts support this clonotype. The chain joins TRBV4-1 to TRBJ2-1, with D unclear. Germline lookup yields CDR1 MGHRA and CDR2 YSYEKL. The ends were cut back, 5 bases at V and 0 bases at J, with 8 bases in the middle. CDR3 length: 14 amino acids. CDR3 region: CASSWHPSYNEQFF. Here the CDR3 DNA reads TGCGCCAGCAGCTGGCACCCCTCCTACAATGAGCAGTTCTTC.

This clonotype was found many times. The rearrangement links TRBV10-3 to TRBJ2-1; D is undetermined. V shed 2 bases and J shed 4 bases, with 9 bases lying between them. CDR1 and CDR2 (germline): ENHRY, SYGVKD. The CDR3 loop spans 14 amino acids. This CDR3 reads CAISEPGIYNEQFF. As DNA, the CDR3 is TGTGCCATCAGTGAGCCCGGAATTTACAATGAGCAGTTCTTC.

This chain uses TRBV5-1 with TRBJ2-2; D unresolved. This CDR3 comprises 14 residues. The V and J ends lost 0 bases and 4 bases respectively, with 7 bases between them. The germline gives CDR1 SGHRS, CDR2 YFSETQ. The CDR3 loop is CASSLAATTGELFF. CDR3 DNA sequence: TGCGCCAGCAGCTTGGCCGCTACCACCGGGGAGCTGTTTTTT.

The chain uses TRBV7-9 and TRBJ2-1; D is possibly TRBD2 (6 bases). V was shortened by 7 bases and J by 7 bases, with 14 bases between the two germline ends. Germline CDR1 is SEHNR and CDR2 is FQNEAQ (reference sequence). This CDR3 is built from 13 residues. CDR3 DNA: TGTGCCAGCACCGGGAGTAGTAGGAATGAGCAGTTCTTC. Its protein is CASTGSSRNEQFF.